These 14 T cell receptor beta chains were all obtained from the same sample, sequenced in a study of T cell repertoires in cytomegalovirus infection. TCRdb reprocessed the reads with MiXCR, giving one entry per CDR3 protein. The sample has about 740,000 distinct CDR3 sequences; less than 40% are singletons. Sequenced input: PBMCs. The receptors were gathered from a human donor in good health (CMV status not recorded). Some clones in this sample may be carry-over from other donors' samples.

The CDR3, as DNA: TGTGCCAGCACCTCGACAGGGCTTTATGGCAATCAGCCCCAGCATTTT. Protein product: CASTSTGLYGNQPQHF. V usage is TRBV7-2 and J usage is TRBJ1-5, with TRBD1 identical over 7 bases. The CDR3 covers 16 residues. Trimming cost V 7 bases and J 2 bases; bases outside gene matches: 11. Germline CDR1 is SGHTA and CDR2 is FQGNSA.

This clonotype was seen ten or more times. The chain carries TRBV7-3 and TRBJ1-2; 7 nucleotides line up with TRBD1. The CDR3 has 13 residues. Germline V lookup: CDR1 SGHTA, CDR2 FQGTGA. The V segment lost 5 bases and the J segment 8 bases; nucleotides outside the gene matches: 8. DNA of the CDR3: TGTGCCAGCAGCCCACAGGGGCTGGACGGCTACACCTTC. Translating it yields CASSPQGLDGYTF.

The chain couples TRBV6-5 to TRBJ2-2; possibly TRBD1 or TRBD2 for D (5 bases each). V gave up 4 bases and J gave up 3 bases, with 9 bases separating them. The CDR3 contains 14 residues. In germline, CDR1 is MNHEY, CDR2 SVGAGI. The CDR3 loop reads CASSSGRDTGELFF. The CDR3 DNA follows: TGTGCCAGCAGTTCGGGACGGGACACCGGGGAGCTGTTTTTT.

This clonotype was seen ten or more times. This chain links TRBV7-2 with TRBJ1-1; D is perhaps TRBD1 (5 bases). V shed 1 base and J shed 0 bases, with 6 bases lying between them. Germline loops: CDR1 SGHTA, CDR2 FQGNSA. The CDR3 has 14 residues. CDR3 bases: TGTGCCAGCAGCTTAGGGGGGGTGAACACTGAAGCTTTCTTT. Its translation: CASSLGGVNTEAFF.

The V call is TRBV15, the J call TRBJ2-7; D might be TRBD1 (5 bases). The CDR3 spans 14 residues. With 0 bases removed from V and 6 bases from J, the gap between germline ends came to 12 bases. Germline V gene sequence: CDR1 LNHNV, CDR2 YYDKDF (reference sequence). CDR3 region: CATSRDFQGSEQYF. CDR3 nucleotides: TGTGCCACCAGCAGAGATTTTCAGGGAAGCGAGCAGTACTTC.

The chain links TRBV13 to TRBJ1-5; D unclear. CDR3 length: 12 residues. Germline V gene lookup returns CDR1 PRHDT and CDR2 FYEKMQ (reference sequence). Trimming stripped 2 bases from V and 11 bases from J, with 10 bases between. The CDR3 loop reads CASSLRPGAQHF. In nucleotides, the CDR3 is TGTGCCAGCAGCTTACGCCCCGGGGCCCAGCATTTT.

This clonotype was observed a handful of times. CDR3 coding DNA: TGCAGTGCTAGAGCGGGACTAGTGAGGGAGACCCAGTACTTC. Its protein product is CSARAGLVRETQYF. The chain links TRBV20-1 to TRBJ2-5; 8 bases match TRBD2. With 1 base clipped from V and 5 bases from J, the junction kept 6 bases outside the gene matches. The germline CDR1 and CDR2 sequences are DFQATT and SNEGSKA (reference sequence). The CDR3 is 14 residues long.

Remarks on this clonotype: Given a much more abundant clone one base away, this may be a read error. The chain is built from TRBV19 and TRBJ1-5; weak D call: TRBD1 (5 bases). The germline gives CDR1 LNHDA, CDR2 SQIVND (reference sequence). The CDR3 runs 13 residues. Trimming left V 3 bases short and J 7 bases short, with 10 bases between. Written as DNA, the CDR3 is TGTGCCAGTAGTATCCAGGGAGAGCAGCCCCAGCATTTT. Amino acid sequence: CASSIQGEQPQHF.

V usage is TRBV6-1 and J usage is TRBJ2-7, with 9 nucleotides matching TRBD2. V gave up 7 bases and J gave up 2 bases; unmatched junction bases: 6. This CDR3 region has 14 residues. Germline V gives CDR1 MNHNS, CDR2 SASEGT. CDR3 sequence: CASNRAGGPYEQYF. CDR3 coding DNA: TGTGCCAGCAATCGAGCGGGGGGCCCCTACGAGCAGTACTTC.

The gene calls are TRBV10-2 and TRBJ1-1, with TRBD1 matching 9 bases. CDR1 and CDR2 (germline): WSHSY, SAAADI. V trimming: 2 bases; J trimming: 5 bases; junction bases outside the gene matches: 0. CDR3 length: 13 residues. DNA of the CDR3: TGCGCCAGCAGTGAGGGGACAGGGACTGAAGCTTTCTTT. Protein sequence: CASSEGTGTEAFF.

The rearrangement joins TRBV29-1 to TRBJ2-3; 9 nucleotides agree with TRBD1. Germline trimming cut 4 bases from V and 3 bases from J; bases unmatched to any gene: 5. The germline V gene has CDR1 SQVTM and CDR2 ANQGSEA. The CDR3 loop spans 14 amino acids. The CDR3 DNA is TGCAGCGTTGCTGACAGGGGGAAAACAGATACGCAGTATTTT. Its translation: CSVADRGKTDTQYF.

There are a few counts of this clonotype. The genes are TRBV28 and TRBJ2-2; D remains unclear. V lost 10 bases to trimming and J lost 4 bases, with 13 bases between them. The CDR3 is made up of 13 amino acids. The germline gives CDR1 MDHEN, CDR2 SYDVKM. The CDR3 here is CATPGVGTGELFF. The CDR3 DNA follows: TGTGCCACCCCCGGAGTGGGCACCGGGGAGCTGTTTTTT.

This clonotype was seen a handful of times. This CDR3 reads CASSLAVGAGRPREQFF. The CDR3 DNA reads TGTGCCAGCAGCTTAGCGGTGGGAGCGGGCCGCCCTAGGGAGCAGTTCTTC. The chain has TRBV7-9 and TRBJ2-1; possible D gene TRBD2, 6 bases. The CDR3 has 17 residues. CDR1 is SEHNR and CDR2 is FQNEAQ in the germline V gene (reference sequence). Trimming stripped 0 bases from V and 10 bases from J, with 22 bases between. The full variable domain, its missing parts supplied by reference TRBV7-9 and TRBJ2-1, is DTGVSQNPRHKITKRGQNVTFRCDPISEHNRLYWYRQTLGQGPEFLTYFQNEAQLEKSRLLSDRFSAERPKGSFSTLEIQRTEQGDSAMYLCASSLAVGAGRPREQFFGPGTRLTVL.

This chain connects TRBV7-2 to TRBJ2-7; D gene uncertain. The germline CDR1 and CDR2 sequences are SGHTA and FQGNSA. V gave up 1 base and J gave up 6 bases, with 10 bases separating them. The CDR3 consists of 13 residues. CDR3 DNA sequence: TGTGCCAGCAGCTTAGATGGTTTCAGCGAGCAGTACTTC. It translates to CASSLDGFSEQYF.